The clone carrying this TCR beta chain was seen many times. Its target is not known. A 5'RACE reaction primed in the constant segment made cDNA libraries of TCR alpha and TCR beta, and these carried sample barcodes and UMIs. TCRdb re-called the 5' RACE reads with MiXCR, one entry per CDR3 protein. Here the sample spans about 170,000 distinct CDR3 sequences, 10% to 15% being singletons. CDR1 is DFQATT and CDR2 is SNEGSKA in the germline V gene (reference sequence). CDR3 length equals 13 residues. The sample belongs to a study of T-cell memory formation after mild COVID-19. Study context: For the most part, TCR clusters were specific to one donor. Whole-study findings and limits: A second wave expanding day 15 to 37 was CD4+-biased; contracting clones were balanced. Several responding clones turned up in pre-infection memory, indicating that cross-reactive memory may have taken part.

The rearrangement joins TRBV20-1 to TRBJ1-1; D not resolved. What was sequenced was PBMCs or a T cell subset sorted from them (not recorded which). The TCR was taken from a man younger than 35 who had mild COVID-19 (a few samples of this study predate the infection). Cell type and time point are not known. CDR3 sequence reads: CRVVDTLNTEAFF. The CDR3 nucleotides are TGCAGGGTTGTAGACACGTTGAACACTGAAGCTTTCTTT.